The source of this T cell receptor (beta chain) is a study of T cells in Graves' hyperthyroidism and ophthalmopathy. Unmatched junction bases numbered 5, after V lost 6 bases and J lost 3 bases. This CDR3 has 14 residues. In germline, CDR1 is SEHNR, CDR2 FQNEAQ (reference sequence). This clonotype has only a few counts. Its antigen is as yet unknown. Patients with uncontrolled infections, other autoimmune diseases, pregnancy or lactation were excluded. On the basis of clinical symptoms, serum thyroxine and TRAb, thyroid ultrasound and orbital computed tomography, diagnoses were made. Researchers took RNA transcripts and amplified the TCR beta CDR3 regions from them. HTBI primers were employed in a first-round RT-PCR of the TCR CDR3. Each CDR3 protein gets one entry after TCRdb re-called the multiplex PCR reads with MiXCR. The profile shows 390,000 or so distinct CDR3 sequences, approximately 15% of them singletons.

Regarding the study as a whole: In simple terms, a model built on 13 V-J features told ophthalmopathy apart from stable hyperthyroidism.

This sequence originates from a man between 18 and 35 years old with Graves' ophthalmopathy. J is TRBJ1-2 and V is TRBV7-9; 9 nucleotides line up with TRBD1. The sequenced sample consisted of blood. The CDR3 DNA reads as TGTGCCAGCAGTTTTCGACAGGGGGACTATGGCTACACCTTC. Protein product: CASSFRQGDYGYTF.